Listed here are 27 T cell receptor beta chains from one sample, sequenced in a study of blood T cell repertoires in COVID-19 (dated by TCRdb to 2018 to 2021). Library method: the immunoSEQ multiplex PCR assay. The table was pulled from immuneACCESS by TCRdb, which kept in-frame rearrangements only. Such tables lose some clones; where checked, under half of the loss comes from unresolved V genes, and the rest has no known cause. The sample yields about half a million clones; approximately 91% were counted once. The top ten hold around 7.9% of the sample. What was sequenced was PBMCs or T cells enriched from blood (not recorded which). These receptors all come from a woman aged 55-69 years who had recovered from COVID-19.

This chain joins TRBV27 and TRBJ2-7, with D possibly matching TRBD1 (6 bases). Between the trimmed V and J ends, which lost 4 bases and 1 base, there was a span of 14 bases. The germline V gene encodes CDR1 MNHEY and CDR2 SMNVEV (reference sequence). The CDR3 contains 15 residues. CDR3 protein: CASSSPQTGSYEQYF. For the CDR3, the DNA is TGTGCCAGCAGTTCCCCCCAGACAGGATCCTACGAGCAGTACTTC.

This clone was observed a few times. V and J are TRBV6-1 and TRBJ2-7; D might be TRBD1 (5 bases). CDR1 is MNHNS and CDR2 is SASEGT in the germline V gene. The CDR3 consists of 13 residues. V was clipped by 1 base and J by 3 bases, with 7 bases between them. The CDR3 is CASSEGTHYEQYF. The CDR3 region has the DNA TGTGCCAGCAGTGAAGGGACACACTACGAGCAGTACTTC.

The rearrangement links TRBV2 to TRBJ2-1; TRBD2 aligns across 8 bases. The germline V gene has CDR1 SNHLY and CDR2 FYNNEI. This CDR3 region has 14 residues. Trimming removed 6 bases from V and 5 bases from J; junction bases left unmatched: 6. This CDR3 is CASRESGGNNEQFF. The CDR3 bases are TGTGCCAGCAGAGAGAGCGGGGGAAACAATGAGCAGTTCTTC.

The CDR3 sequence is CASSSSLENWETQYF. The CDR3 bases are TGTGCCAGCAGCTCATCTCTCGAGAATTGGGAGACCCAGTACTTC. The chain carries TRBV5-6 and TRBJ2-5; D is ambiguous. The CDR3 is 15 amino acids. Trimming shortened V by 3 bases and J by 5 bases, and 17 bases separated the two germline ends. Germline V gene sequence: CDR1 SGHDT, CDR2 YYEEEE.

CDR3 sequence (DNA): TGCGCCAGCAGCCAAGACACCCAGGGATACACTGAAGCTTTCTTT. Protein sequence: CASSQDTQGYTEAFF. The chain links TRBV4-1 to TRBJ1-1; tentatively, D is TRBD1 (5 bases). Germline V lookup: CDR1 MGHRA, CDR2 YSYEKL. This CDR3 has 15 amino acids. Trimming took 0 bases from V and 3 from J, leaving 11 bases between them.

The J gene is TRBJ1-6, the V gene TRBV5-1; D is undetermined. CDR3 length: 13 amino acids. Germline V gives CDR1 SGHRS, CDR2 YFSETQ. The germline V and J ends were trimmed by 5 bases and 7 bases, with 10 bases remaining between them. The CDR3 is CASSDSGNSPLHF. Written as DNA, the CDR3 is TGCGCCAGCAGTGACTCGGGGAATTCACCCCTCCACTTT.

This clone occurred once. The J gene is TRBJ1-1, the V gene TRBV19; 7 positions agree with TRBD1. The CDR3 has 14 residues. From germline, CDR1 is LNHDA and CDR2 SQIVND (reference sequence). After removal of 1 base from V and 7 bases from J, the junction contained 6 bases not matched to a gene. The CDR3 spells CASSIAVGGHEAFF. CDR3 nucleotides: TGTGCCAGTAGTATAGCGGTAGGGGGCCATGAAGCTTTCTTT.

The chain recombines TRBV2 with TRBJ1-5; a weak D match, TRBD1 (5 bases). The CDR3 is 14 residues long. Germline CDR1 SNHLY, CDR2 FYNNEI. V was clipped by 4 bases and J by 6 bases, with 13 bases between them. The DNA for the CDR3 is TGTGCCAGCAGTGCTGGAGGGGACGGTCAGCCCCAGCATTTT. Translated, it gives CASSAGGDGQPQHF.

CDR3 sequence reads: CASSPGTGGGYNSPLHF. The CDR3, as DNA: TGTGCCAGCAGCCCCGGGACAGGAGGGGGGTATAATTCACCCCTCCACTTT. The J gene is TRBJ1-6, the V gene TRBV11-2; TRBD1 matches at 8 bases. The trim removed 5 bases at V and 4 bases at J, leaving 10 bases unmatched. The CDR3 sequence is 17 residues long. CDR1 and CDR2 (germline): SGHAT, FQNNGV.

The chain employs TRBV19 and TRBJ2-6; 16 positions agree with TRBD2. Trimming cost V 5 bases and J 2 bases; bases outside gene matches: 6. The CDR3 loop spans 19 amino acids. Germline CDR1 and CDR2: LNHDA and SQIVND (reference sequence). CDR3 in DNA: TGTGCCAGTAGTCTCCCGGGACTAGCGGGGGGGACTGGGGCCAACGTCCTGACTTTC. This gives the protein CASSLPGLAGGTGANVLTF.

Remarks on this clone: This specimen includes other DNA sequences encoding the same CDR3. The CDR3 sequence: CASSQDVGPDTQYF. CDR3 in DNA: TGTGCCAGCAGCCAAGATGTGGGGCCAGATACGCAGTATTTT. J is TRBJ2-3 and V is TRBV3-1 (or the pseudogene TRBV3-2); weak D call: TRBD1 (5 bases). CDR1 and CDR2 (germline): LGHDT, YNNKEL (reference sequence). The CDR3 loop spans 14 amino acids. V lost 0 bases and J lost 4, with 8 bases in between.

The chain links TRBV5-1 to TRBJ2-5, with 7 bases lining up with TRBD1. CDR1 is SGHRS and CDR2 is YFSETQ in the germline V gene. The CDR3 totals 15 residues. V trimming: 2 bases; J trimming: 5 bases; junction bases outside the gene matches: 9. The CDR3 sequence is CASSLATGVGETQYF. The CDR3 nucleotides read TGCGCCAGCAGCTTAGCTACAGGGGTAGGGGAGACCCAGTACTTC. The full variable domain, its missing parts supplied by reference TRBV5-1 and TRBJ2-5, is KAGVTQTPRYLIKTRGQQVTLSCSPISGHRSVSWYQQTPGQGLQFLFEYFSETQRNKGNFPGRFSGRQFSNSRSEMNVSTLELGDSALYLCASSLATGVGETQYFGPGTRLLVL.

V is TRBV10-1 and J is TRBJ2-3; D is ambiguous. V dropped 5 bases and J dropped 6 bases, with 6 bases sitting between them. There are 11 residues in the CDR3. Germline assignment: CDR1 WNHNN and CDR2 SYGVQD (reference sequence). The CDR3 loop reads CASSHQDTQYF. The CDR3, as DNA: TGCGCCAGCAGTCACCAGGATACGCAGTATTTT.

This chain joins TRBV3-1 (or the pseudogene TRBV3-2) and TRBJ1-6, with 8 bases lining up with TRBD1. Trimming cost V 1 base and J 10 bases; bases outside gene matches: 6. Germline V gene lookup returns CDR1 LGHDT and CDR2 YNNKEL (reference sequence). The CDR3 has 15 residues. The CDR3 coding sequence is TGTGCCAGCAGCCAAGGACAGGGGCGGCGCTCACCCCTCCACTTT. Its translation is CASSQGQGRRSPLHF.

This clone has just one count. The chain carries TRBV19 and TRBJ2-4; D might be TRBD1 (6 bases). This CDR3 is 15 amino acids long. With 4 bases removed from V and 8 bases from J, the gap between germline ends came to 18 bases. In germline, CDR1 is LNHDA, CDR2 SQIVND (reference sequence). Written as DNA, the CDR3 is TGTGCCAGTAGTAAGCTAATACAGGGTTCGTACATTCAGTACTTC. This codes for CASSKLIQGSYIQYF.

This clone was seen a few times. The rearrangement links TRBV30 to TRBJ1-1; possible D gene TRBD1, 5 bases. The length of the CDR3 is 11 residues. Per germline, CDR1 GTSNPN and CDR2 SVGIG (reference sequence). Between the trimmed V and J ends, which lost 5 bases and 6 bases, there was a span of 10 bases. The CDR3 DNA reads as TGTGCCTGGCAAGGGGTCGCTGAAGCTTTCTTT. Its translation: CAWQGVAEAFF.

The CDR3 is CASSRDRGTTGNTIYF. CDR3 DNA sequence: TGTGCCAGTAGTAGGGACAGGGGCACTACTGGAAACACCATATATTTT. The chain combines TRBV19 with TRBJ1-3; TRBD1 matches at 10 bases. CDR1 LNHDA and CDR2 SQIVND come from the germline V gene (reference sequence). J lost 2 bases, V lost 4 bases, and 5 bases had no gene match. The CDR3 contains 16 residues.

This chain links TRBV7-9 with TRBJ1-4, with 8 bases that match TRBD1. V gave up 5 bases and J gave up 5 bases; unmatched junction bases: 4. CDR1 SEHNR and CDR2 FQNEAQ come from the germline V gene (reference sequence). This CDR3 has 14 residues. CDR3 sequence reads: CASSRTGGNEKLFF. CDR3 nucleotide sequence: TGTGCCAGCAGCCGAACAGGGGGGAATGAAAAACTGTTTTTT.

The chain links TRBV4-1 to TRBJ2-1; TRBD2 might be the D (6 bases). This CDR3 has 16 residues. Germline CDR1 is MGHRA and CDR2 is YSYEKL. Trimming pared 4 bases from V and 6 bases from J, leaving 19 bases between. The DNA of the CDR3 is TGCGCCAGCAGCCCCCTCGGCGGGGTGTATAGCAATGAGCAGTTCTTC. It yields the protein CASSPLGGVYSNEQFF.

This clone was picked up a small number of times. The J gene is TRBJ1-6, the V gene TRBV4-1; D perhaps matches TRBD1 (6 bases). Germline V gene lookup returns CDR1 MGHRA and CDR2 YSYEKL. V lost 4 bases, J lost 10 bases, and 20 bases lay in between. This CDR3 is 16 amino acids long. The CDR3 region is CASSPEGGVVGSPLHF. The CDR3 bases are TGCGCCAGCAGCCCGGAGGGGGGGGTGGTAGGATCACCCCTCCACTTT.

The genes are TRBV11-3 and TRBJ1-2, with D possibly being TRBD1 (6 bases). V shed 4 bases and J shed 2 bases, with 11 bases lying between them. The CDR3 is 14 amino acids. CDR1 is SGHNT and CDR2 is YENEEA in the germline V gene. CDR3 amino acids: CASSSDRNNYGYTF. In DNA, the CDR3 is TGTGCCAGCAGCTCTGACAGGAACAACTATGGCTACACCTTC. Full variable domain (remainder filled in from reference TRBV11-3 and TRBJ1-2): EAGVVQSPRYKIIEKKQPVAFWCNPISGHNTLYWYLQNLGQGPELLIRYENEEAVDDSQLPKDRFSAERLKGVDSTLKIQPAELGDSAVYLCASSSDRNNYGYTFGSGTRLTVV.

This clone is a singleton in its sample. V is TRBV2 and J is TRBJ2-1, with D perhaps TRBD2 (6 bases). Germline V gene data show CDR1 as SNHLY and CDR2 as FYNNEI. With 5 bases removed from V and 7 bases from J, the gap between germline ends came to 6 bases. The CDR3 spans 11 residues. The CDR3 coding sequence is TGTGCCAGCAGTCGGGAGAATGAGCAGTTCTTC. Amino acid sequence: CASSRENEQFF.

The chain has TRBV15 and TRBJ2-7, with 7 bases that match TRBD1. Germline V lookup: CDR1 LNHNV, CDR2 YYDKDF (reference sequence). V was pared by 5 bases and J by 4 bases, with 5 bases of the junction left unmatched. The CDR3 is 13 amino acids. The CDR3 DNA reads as TGTGCCACCAGCGCGGACAGGAATTACGAGCAGTACTTC. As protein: CATSADRNYEQYF.

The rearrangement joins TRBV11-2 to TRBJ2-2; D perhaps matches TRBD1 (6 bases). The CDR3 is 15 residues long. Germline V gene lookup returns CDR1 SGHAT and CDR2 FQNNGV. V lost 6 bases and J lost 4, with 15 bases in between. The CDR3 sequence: CASRAGTGITGELFF. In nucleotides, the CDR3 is TGTGCCAGCAGGGCCGGTACAGGGATCACCGGGGAGCTGTTTTTT.

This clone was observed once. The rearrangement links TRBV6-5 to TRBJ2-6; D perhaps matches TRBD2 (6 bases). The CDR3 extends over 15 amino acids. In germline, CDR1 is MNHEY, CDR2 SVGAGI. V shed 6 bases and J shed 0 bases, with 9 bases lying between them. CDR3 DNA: TGTGCCAGCAGACCGGAGGGCTCTGGGGCCAACGTCCTGACTTTC. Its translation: CASRPEGSGANVLTF.

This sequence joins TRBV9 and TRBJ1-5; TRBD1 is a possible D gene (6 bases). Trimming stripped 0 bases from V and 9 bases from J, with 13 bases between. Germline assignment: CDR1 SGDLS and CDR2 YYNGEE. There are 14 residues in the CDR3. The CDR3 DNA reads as TGTGCCAGCAGCGTAGCGGGGGGCCCGGCGCCCCAGCATTTT. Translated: CASSVAGGPAPQHF.

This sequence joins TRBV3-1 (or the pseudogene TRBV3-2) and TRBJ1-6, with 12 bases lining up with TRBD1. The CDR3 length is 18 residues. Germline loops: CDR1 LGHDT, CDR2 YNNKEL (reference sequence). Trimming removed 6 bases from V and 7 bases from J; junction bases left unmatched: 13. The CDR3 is CASSLARDRGRRNSPLHF. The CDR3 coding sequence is TGTGCCAGCAGTTTAGCCCGGGACAGGGGGCGTCGCAATTCACCCCTCCACTTT.